This TCR beta chain was retrieved from a study of blood T cell repertoires in COVID-19. In the study overall: The analysed material was cDNA or gDNA that came from T cells, B-cell-depleted T cells, or PBMCs.

All enrollees were roughly 18 to 89 years old and from fewer than 25 US areas. Participants' own reports of clinical history determined their cohort assignment. The germline V gene encodes CDR1 SGHKS and CDR2 YYEKEE (reference sequence). CDR3 size: 16 residues. V gave up 1 base and J gave up 0 bases, with 14 bases separating them. Clones were sequenced by immunoSEQ multiplex PCR, and TCRdb holds only the in-frame ones, with some missing. Of approximately 330,000 clones listed, about 86% are singletons. The clonotype originates from a woman between 40 and 50 years old with acute COVID-19. This chain links TRBV5-5 with TRBJ2-7, with D maybe TRBD1 (6 bases). Specimen: PBMCs or T cells enriched from blood (not recorded which). CDR3 sequence reads: CASSLSGAGTSYEQYF. The DNA of the CDR3 is TGTGCCAGCAGCTTGTCAGGGGCCGGGACCTCCTACGAGCAGTACTTC.